This T cell receptor beta chain was documented in a study of T cell repertoires in cytomegalovirus infection. On the study more broadly: CMV infection and matching HLA type were both indicated by public TCR beta signatures. Study-level results: Predominance within the ex vivo response was attributable to HLA-C-restricted CMV-specific TCR beta clonotypes.

TCRdb ran MiXCR on the reads and lists one entry per CDR3 protein. This table holds a few hundred thousand distinct CDR3 sequences, about 40% found once. In this sample, this clonotype turned up a few times. Antigen unknown. Germline loops: CDR1 LNHDA, CDR2 SQIVND (reference sequence). This CDR3 contains 15 residues. The ends were cut back, 7 bases at V and 4 bases at J, with 14 bases in the middle. The receptor's source is a human donor in good health (CMV status not recorded). Some clones in this sample may be carry-over from other donors' samples. This chain joins TRBV19 and TRBJ1-6; D call uncertain. The sequences come from cultured PBMCs, collected from culture after CMV antigen stimulation. Here the CDR3 DNA reads TGTGCCAGTAACCTGAGACGGAGGTATAATTCACCCCTCCACTTT. Protein sequence: CASNLRRRYNSPLHF.